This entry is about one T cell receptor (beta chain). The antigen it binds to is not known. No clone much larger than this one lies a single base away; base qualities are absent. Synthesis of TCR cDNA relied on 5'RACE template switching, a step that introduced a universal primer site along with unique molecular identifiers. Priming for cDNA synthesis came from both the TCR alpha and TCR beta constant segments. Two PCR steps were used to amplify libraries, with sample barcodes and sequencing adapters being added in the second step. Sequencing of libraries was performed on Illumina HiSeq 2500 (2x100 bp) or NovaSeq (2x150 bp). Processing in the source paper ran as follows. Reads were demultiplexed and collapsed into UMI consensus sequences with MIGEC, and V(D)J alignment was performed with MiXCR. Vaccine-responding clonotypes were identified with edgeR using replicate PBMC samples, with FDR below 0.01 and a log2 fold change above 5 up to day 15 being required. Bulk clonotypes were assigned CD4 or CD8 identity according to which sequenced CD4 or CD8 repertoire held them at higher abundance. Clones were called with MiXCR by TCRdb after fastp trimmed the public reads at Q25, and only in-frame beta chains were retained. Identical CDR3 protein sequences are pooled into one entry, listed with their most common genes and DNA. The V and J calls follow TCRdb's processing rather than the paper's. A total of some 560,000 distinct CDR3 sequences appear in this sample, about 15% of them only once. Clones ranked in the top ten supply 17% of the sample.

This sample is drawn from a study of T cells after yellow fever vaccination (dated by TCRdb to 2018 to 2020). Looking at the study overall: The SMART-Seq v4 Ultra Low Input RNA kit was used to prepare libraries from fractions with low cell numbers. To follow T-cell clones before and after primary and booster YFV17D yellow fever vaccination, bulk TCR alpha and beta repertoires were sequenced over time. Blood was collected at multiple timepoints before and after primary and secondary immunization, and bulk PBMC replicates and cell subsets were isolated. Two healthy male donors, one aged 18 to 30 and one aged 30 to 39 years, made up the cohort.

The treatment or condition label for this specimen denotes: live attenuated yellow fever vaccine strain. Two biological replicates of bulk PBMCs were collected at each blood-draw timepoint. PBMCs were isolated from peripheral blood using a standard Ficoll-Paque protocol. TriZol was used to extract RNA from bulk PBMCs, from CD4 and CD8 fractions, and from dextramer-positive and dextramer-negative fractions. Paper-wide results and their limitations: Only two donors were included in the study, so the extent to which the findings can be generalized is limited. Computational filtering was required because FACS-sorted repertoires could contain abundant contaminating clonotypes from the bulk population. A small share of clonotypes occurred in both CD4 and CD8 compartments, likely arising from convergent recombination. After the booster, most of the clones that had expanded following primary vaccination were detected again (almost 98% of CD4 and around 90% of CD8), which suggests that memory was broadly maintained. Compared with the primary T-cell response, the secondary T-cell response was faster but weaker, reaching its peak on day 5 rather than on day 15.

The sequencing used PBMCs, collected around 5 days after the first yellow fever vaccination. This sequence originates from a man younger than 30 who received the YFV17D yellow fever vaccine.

The DNA is TGTGCCAGCAGCTTAGTGCGGGGGGGAAACAATGAGCAGTTCTTC. Translated, this is CASSLVRGGNNEQFF. The sequence links TRBV7-9 to TRBJ2-1, with TRBD2 identical over 9 junction bases. Ends trimmed: V by 1 base, J by 5 bases; bases unmatched to a gene: 3. CDR1 and CDR2, looked up from the germline V gene (reference sequence), are SEHNR and FQNEAQ. The CDR3 runs 15 residues from the cysteine to the phenylalanine. Only CDR3 DNA remains: 45 bases, in frame from the first base.